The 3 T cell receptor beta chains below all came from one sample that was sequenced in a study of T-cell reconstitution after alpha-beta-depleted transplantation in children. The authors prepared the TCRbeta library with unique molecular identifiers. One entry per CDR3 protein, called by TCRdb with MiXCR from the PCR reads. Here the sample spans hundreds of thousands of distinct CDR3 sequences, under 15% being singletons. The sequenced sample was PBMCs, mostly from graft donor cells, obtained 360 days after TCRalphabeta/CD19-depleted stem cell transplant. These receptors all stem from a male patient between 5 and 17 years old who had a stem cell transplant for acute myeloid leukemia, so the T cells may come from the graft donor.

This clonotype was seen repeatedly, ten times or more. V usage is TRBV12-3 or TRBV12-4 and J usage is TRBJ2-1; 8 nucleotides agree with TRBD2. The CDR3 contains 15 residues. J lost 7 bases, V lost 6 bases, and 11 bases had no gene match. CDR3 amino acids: CASSLIEAGVNEQFF. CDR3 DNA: TGTGCCAGCAGCTTGATAGAAGCGGGAGTAAATGAGCAGTTCTTC.

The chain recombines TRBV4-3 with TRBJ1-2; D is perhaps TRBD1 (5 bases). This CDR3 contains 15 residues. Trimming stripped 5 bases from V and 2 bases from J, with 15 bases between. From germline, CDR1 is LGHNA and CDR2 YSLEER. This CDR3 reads CASSLVGRTNYGYTF. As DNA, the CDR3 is TGCGCCAGCAGCTTAGTGGGGCGAACCAACTATGGCTACACCTTC.

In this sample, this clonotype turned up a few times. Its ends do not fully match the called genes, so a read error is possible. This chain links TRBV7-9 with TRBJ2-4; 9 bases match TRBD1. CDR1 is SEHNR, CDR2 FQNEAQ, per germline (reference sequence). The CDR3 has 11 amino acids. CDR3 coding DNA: TGTGCCAGCACGTACCGGGACAGGGTATCCTTC. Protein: CASTYRDRVSF.